This T cell receptor (beta chain) was captured in a study of Ad26.COV2.S vaccination and SARS-CoV-2 variants. With V trimmed by 0 bases and J by 4 bases, 12 bases remained unmatched. The CDR3 loop spans 18 amino acids. Looked up from germline, CDR1 is SEHNR and CDR2 is FQNEAQ (reference sequence). Findings and caveats of the study: Breadth, reportedly substantial, characterized the spike-specific CD8+ and CD4+ T cell responses after vaccination. Recipients given vaccine exceeded placebo recipients in spike-specific TCR breadth.

Some clones are missing from TCRdb's copy, which holds only in-frame ones; the method was immunoSEQ multiplex PCR. There are tens of thousands of clones in the sample; 65% to 90% occur only once, and approximately 51% lies in the top ten. In the case of this clone: Its antigen is not known.

This rearrangement joins TRBV7-9 to TRBJ1-1; 9 positions agree with TRBD1. Sample: peripheral blood, taken after recovery from COVID-19. This sequence originates from a human donor who had recovered from COVID-19. CDR3 DNA sequence: TGTGCCAGCAGCTTAGCTCCGTTTGGGACAGGGTGGAGCACTGAAGCTTTCTTT. This sequence encodes CASSLAPFGTGWSTEAFF.